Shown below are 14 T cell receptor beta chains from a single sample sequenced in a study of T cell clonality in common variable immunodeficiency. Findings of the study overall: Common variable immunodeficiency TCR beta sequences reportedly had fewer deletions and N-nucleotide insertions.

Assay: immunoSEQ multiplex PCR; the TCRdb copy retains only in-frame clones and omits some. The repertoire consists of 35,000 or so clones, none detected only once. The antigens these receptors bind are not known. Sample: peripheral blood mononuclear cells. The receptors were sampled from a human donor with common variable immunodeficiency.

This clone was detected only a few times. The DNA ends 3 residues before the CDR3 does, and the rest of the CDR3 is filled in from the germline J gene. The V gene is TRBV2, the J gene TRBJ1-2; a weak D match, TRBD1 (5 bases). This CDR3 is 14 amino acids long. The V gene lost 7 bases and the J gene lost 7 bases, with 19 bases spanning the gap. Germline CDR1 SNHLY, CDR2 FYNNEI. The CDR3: CASIPMAQEAGYTF. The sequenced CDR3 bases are TGTGCCAGCATCCCTATGGCACAGGAGGCTGGC.

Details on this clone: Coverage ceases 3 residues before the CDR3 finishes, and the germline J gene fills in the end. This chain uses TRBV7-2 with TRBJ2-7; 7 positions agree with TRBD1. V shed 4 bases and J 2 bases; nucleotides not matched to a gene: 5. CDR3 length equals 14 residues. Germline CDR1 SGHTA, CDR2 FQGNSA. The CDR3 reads CASSYPGQTYEQYF. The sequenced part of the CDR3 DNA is TGTGCCAGCAGCTATCCGGGACAGACCTACGAG.

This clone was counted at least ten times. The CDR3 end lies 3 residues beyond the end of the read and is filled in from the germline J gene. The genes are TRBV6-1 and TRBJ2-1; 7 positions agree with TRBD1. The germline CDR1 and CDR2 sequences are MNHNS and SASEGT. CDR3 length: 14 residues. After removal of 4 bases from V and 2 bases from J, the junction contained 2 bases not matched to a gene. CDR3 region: CASSAQGTYNEQFF. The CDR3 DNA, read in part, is TGTGCCAGCAGTGCACAGGGGACCTACAATGAG.

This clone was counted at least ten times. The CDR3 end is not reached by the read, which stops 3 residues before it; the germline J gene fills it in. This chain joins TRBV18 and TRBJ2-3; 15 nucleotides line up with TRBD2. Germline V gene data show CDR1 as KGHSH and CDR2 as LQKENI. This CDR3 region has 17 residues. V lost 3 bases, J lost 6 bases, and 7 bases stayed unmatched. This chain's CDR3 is CASSPLGTSGGKDTQYF. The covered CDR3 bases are TGTGCCAGCTCACCCCTCGGGACTAGCGGGGGGAAGGATACG. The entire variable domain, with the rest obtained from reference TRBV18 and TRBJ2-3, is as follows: NAGVMQNPRHLVRRRGQEARLRCSPMKGHSHVYWYRQLPEEGLKFMVYLQKENIIDESGMPKERFSAEFPKEGPSILRIQQVVRGDSAAYFCASSPLGTSGGKDTQYFGPGTRLTVL.

The CDR3 bases that were read are TGTGCCAGCAGTGAATGGGCCAGGGGGGAC. Amino acid sequence: CASSEWARGD. Given in full, the CDR3 is CASSEWARGDAFF. The rearrangement links TRBV2 to TRBJ1-1, with TRBD1 matching 7 bases. The sequence runs out 3 residues before the end of the CDR3; the remainder is reconstructed from the germline J gene. The CDR3 consists of 13 residues. Germline CDR1 and CDR2: SNHLY and FYNNEI.

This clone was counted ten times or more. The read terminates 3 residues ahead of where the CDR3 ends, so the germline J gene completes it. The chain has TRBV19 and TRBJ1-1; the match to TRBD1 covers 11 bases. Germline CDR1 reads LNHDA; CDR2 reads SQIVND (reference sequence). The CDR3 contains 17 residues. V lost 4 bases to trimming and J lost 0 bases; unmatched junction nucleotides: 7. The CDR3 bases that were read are TGTGCCAGTAGTAGAAGGACAGGGGGCGCTTTGAACACTGAA. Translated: CASSRRTGGALNTE. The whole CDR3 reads CASSRRTGGALNTEAFF.

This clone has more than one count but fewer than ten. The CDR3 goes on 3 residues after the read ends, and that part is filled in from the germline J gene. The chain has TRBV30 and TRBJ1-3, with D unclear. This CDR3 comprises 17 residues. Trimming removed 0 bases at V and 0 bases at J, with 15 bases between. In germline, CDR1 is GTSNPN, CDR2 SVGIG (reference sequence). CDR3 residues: CAWSVSGGARSGNTIYF. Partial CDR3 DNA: TGTGCCTGGAGTGTCTCGGGTGGAGCCCGCTCTGGAAACACC. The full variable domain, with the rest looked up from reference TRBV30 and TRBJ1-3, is SQTIHQWPATLVQPVGSPLSLECTVEGTSNPNLYWYRQAAGRGLQLLFYSVGIGQISSEVPQNLSASRPQDRQFILSSKKLLLSDSGFYLCAWSVSGGARSGNTIYFGEGSWLTVV.

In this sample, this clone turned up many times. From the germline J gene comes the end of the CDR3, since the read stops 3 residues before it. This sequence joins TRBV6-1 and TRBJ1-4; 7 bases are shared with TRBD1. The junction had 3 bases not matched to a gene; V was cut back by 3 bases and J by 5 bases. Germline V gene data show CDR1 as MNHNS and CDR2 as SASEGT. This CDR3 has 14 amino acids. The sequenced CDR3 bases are TGTGCCAGCAGTGACGCAGGGGGGAATGAAAAA. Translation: CASSDAGGNEK. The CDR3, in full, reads CASSDAGGNEKLFF.

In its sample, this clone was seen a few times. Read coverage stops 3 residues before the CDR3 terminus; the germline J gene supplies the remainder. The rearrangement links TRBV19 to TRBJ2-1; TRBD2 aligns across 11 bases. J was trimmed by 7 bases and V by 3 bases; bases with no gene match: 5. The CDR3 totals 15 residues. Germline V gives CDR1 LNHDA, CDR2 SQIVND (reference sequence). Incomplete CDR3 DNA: TGTGCCAGTAGTATGGCTAGCGGGGGGTTGAATGAG. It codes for CASSMASGGLNE. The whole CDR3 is CASSMASGGLNEQFF. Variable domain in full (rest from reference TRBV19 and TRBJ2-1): DGGITQSPKYLFRKEGQNVTLSCEQNLNHDAMYWYRQDPGQGLRLIYYSQIVNDFQKGDIAEGYSVSREKKESFPLTVTSAQKNPTAFYLCASSMASGGLNEQFFGPGTRLTVL.

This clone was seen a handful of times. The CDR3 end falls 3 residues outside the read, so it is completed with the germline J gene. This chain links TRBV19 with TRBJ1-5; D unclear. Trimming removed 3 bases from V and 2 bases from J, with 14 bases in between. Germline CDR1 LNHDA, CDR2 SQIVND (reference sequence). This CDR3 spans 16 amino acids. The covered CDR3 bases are TGTGCCAGTAGTATCCATCCCGGAAGGGGCAATCAGCCC. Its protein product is CASSIHPGRGNQP. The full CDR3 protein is CASSIHPGRGNQPQHF.

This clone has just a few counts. The CDR3 region is CASSEGIAPSQPQHF. Incomplete CDR3 DNA: TGTGCCAGCAGCGAAGGTATAGCTCCTAGTCAGCCC. The chain joins TRBV7-8 to TRBJ1-5, with D unclear. Sequencing ends 3 residues short of the CDR3 end; the germline J gene provides the rest. CDR1 SGHVS and CDR2 FQNEAQ come from the germline V gene. This CDR3 contains 15 residues. V was pared by 5 bases and J by 6 bases, with 17 bases between.

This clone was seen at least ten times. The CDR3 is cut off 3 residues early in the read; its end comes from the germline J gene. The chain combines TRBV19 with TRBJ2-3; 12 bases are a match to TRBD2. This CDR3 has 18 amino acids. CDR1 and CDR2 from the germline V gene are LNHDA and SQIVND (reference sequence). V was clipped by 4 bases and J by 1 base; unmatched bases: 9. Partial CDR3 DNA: TGTGCCAGTAGTACAGCACGGTGGACTAGCGGGGGCACAGATACG. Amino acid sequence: CASSTARWTSGGTDT. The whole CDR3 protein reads CASSTARWTSGGTDTQYF.

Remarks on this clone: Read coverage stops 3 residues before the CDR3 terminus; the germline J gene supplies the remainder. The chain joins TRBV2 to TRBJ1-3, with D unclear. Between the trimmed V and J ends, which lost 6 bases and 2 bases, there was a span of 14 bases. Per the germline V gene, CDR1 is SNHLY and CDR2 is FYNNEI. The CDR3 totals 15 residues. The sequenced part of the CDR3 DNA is TGTGCCAGCAGCGTCCTTTCCGGGGCTGGAAACACC. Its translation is CASSVLSGAGNT. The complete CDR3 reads CASSVLSGAGNTIYF.

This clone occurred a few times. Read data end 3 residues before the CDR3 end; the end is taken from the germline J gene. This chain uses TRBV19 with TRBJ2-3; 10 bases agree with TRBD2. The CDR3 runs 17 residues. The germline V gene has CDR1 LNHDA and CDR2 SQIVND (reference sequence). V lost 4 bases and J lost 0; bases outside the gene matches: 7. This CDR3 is CASSTQLAGTSTDTQYF. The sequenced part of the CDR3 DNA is TGTGCCAGTAGTACCCAACTAGCGGGGACTAGCACAGATACG.